Described below is a single T cell receptor beta chain sequence and its context. Each participant's cohort was designated according to participant-reported clinical history. Either two negative PCRs, clearance, or symptom resolution qualified Cohort 3 donors as recovered. The data are from a study of blood T cell repertoires in COVID-19. Germline V gene lookup returns CDR1 MGHDK and CDR2 SYGVNS. Trimming left V 4 bases short and J 0 bases short, with 15 bases between. The CDR3 extends over 16 amino acids. The assay was immunoSEQ multiplex PCR, and TCRdb's table has in-frame clones only and misses some. The data show a few hundred thousand clones, roughly four fifths seen once.

Source material: PBMCs or T cells enriched from blood (not recorded which). The clonotype was recovered from a woman between 50 and 59 years old who had recovered from COVID-19. The chain couples TRBV25-1 to TRBJ1-1, with TRBD1 as a possible D gene (5 bases). This CDR3 reads CASSAAGWRVNTEAFF. CDR3 DNA sequence: TGTGCCAGCAGTGCGGCAGGGTGGAGGGTGAACACTGAAGCTTTCTTT.